A single sample is the source of the 20 T cell receptor beta chains below, sequenced in a study of cytotoxic CD8 clonotypes in ibrutinib-treated CLL (dated by TCRdb to the early 2020s). Library preparation was by the immunoSEQ multiplex PCR assay. In its TCRdb copy, this immuneACCESS table keeps in-frame sequences only and misses some clones. Where compared with another copy, unresolved V genes explain less than half of these, and the others have no known cause. The sample profile shows about 300,000 clones; roughly four fifths of them were found once. Together, the top ten hold roughly 5.7% of the sample. The label giving this sample's time point can be read as: progressive disease on ibrutinib. Specimen: PBMCs, collected at disease progression, from a patient treated with ibrutinib. The receptors stem from a human donor with chronic lymphocytic leukemia.

This clone occurred a few times. This chain uses TRBV4-2 with TRBJ2-7; 8 bases match TRBD2. Germline trimming cut 0 bases from V and 3 bases from J; bases unmatched to any gene: 4. Germline V lookup: CDR1 LGHNA, CDR2 YNFKEQ. This CDR3 is built from 15 residues. CDR3 nucleotides: TGTGCCAGCAGCCAAGATCTAGCGGGCCTCTACGAGCAGTACTTC. Encoded protein: CASSQDLAGLYEQYF.

The rearrangement links TRBV2 to TRBJ2-2, with D uncertain. V gave up 8 bases and J gave up 5 bases, with 12 bases separating them. The CDR3 is 13 residues long. Germline V CDR1 and CDR2: SNHLY, FYNNEI. CDR3 residues: CASFNRATGELFF. CDR3 nucleotide sequence: TGTGCCAGCTTCAATCGGGCGACCGGGGAGCTGTTTTTT.

This clone was observed a single time. The rearrangement joins TRBV11-2 to TRBJ2-7, with no clear D. V lost 5 bases and J lost 5, with 16 bases in between. This CDR3 comprises 14 residues. The germline V gene encodes CDR1 SGHAT and CDR2 FQNNGV. CDR3 region: CASSPPGRRNEQYF. The DNA for the CDR3 is TGTGCCAGCAGCCCCCCGGGCAGGCGGAACGAGCAGTACTTC.

This clone was counted a few times. The chain has TRBV4-1 and TRBJ2-2; TRBD2 is a possible D gene (5 bases). V shed 0 bases and J shed 13 bases, with 21 bases lying between them. The CDR3 spans 16 residues. Germline CDR1 reads MGHRA; CDR2 reads YSYEKL. The CDR3 region is CASSQDRQRPRAGLFF. DNA for the CDR3: TGCGCCAGCAGCCAAGACCGCCAGCGCCCGAGGGCGGGGCTGTTTTTT.

V is TRBV6-6 and J is TRBJ1-2; possibly TRBD1 for D (6 bases). V was cut by 6 bases and J by 6 bases, with 17 bases left in between. The germline gives CDR1 MNHNY, CDR2 SVGAGI (reference sequence). This CDR3 has 14 amino acids. CDR3 nucleotides: TGTGCCAGCAGCTGGAGACAGGAACTTAATGGCTACACCTTC. It is translated as CASSWRQELNGYTF.

The gene calls are TRBV11-2 and TRBJ1-3, with D perhaps matching TRBD1 (5 bases). Germline CDR1 is SGHAT and CDR2 is FQNNGV. This CDR3 has 15 amino acids. The V and J ends lost 1 base and 5 bases respectively, with 12 bases between them. The CDR3 loop reads CASSLGTHPRNTIYF. As DNA, the CDR3 is TGTGCCAGCAGCTTAGGGACACATCCCCGAAACACCATATATTTT.

The CDR3 here is CASTEHYEQYF. The DNA for the CDR3 is TGTGCCAGCACAGAACACTACGAGCAGTACTTC. The chain employs TRBV2 and TRBJ2-7; the D is unclear. The CDR3 has 11 amino acids. V shed 7 bases and J shed 3 bases, with 7 bases lying between them. Germline CDR1 SNHLY, CDR2 FYNNEI.

The chain has TRBV2 and TRBJ1-2; 7 nucleotides line up with TRBD1. The CDR3 extends over 15 amino acids. The V gene end was trimmed by 11 bases and the J gene end by 1 base; junction bases not matched to a gene: 13. Germline V gene data show CDR1 as SNHLY and CDR2 as FYNNEI. Written as DNA, the CDR3 is TGTGCCTCACCGGGACAGTTCCTGAATAACTATGGCTACACCTTC. Its protein product is CASPGQFLNNYGYTF. The full variable domain, rest sourced from reference TRBV2 and TRBJ1-2, is EPEVTQTPSHQVTQMGQEVILRCVPISNHLYFYWYRQILGQKVEFLVSFYNNEISEKSEIFDDQFSVERPDGSNFTLKIRSTKLEDSAMYFCASPGQFLNNYGYTFGSGTRLTVV.

This clone was seen a few times. The V call is TRBV6-5, the J call TRBJ2-5, with D tentatively TRBD2 (6 bases). CDR3 size: 15 residues. Germline V gene sequence: CDR1 MNHEY, CDR2 SVGAGI. V was pared by 4 bases and J by 2 bases, with 14 bases between. DNA of the CDR3: TGTGCCAGCAGTTCCTCTTGGGGGAGGCAAGAGACCCAGTACTTC. Translation gives CASSSSWGRQETQYF.

This chain uses TRBV5-6 with TRBJ1-1, with a tentative D call TRBD1 (5 bases). V was clipped by 4 bases and J by 6 bases, with 10 bases between them. The CDR3 contains 12 residues. The germline V gene has CDR1 SGHDT and CDR2 YYEEEE. CDR3 amino acids: CASSHGTAEAFF. CDR3 DNA sequence: TGTGCCAGCAGCCACGGGACGGCTGAAGCTTTCTTT.

The chain links TRBV15 to TRBJ1-5, with D perhaps matching TRBD1 (5 bases). This CDR3 has 15 residues. V was cut by 3 bases and J by 0 bases, with 9 bases left in between. Germline-derived CDR1 and CDR2 are LNHNV and YYDKDF (reference sequence). DNA for the CDR3: TGTGCCACCAGCAGTGTTCAGGGTAGCAATCAGCCCCAGCATTTT. It codes for CATSSVQGSNQPQHF. Drawing the rest from reference TRBV15 and TRBJ1-5, the complete variable domain is DAMVIQNPRYQVTQFGKPVTLSCSQTLNHNVMYWYQQKSSQAPKLLFHYYDKDFNNEADTPDNFQSRRPNTSFCFLDIRSPGLGDTAMYLCATSSVQGSNQPQHFGDGTRLSIL.

To note about this clone: This CDR3 is also generated by other DNA sequences in the sample. This sequence joins TRBV11-2 and TRBJ2-3, with D hard to call. The CDR3 contains 14 residues. The germline V gene has CDR1 SGHAT and CDR2 FQNNGV. The germline V and J ends were trimmed by 2 bases and 0 bases, with 6 bases remaining between them. As DNA, the CDR3 is TGTGCCAGCAGCTTATTTTCCAGCACAGATACGCAGTATTTT. Protein sequence: CASSLFSSTDTQYF. Drawing the rest from reference TRBV11-2 and TRBJ2-3, the complete variable domain is EAGVAQSPRYKIIEKRQSVAFWCNPISGHATLYWYQQILGQGPKLLIQFQNNGVVDDSQLPKDRFSAERLKGVDSTLKIQPAKLEDSAVYLCASSLFSSTDTQYFGPGTRLTVL.

The chain recombines TRBV4-1 with TRBJ1-1; 9 nucleotides align to TRBD1. The CDR3 totals 16 residues. The V and J ends lost 4 bases and 5 bases, in that order; junction bases with no gene match: 11. Per germline, CDR1 MGHRA and CDR2 YSYEKL. CDR3 coding DNA: TGCGCCAGCAGCCTGCACAGGGGGCAGGTGGGGACTGAAGCTTTCTTT. It translates to CASSLHRGQVGTEAFF.

This clone was seen only a few times. The chain combines TRBV18 with TRBJ2-7; D possibly matches TRBD1 or TRBD2 (6 bases each). The V end lost 4 bases, the J end lost 5 bases, and 9 bases lay between the germline ends. The V gene's germline CDR1 is KGHSH and CDR2 LQKENI. The CDR3 consists of 12 residues. The CDR3 DNA sequence: TGTGCCAGCTCACAGGGGGGTCACGAGCAGTACTTC. Protein product: CASSQGGHEQYF. Full variable domain (rest looked up from reference TRBV18 and TRBJ2-7): NAGVMQNPRHLVRRRGQEARLRCSPMKGHSHVYWYRQLPEEGLKFMVYLQKENIIDESGMPKERFSAEFPKEGPSILRIQQVVRGDSAAYFCASSQGGHEQYFGPGTRLTVT.

V gene TRBV4-1 combines with J gene TRBJ2-2, with 11 positions matching TRBD2. This CDR3 comprises 16 residues. The junction had 1 base not matched to a gene; V was cut back by 1 base and J by 3 bases. Germline lookup yields CDR1 MGHRA and CDR2 YSYEKL. Here the CDR3 reads CASSQASGGHTGELFF. The CDR3 region has the DNA TGCGCCAGCAGCCAAGCTAGCGGGGGGCACACCGGGGAGCTGTTTTTT.

The rearrangement uses TRBV11-1 and TRBJ1-2; 7 bases fit TRBD1. The V and J ends lost 5 bases and 8 bases, in that order; junction bases with no gene match: 17. Germline CDR1 SGHAT, CDR2 FQDESV (reference sequence). The CDR3 runs 16 residues. CDR3 bases: TGTGCCAGCAGCCGGGGCAGGATAACAGGGGTTTACGGCTACACCTTC. As protein: CASSRGRITGVYGYTF.

V gene TRBV5-1 combines with J gene TRBJ2-5; 9 positions match TRBD2. After removal of 1 base from V and 5 bases from J, the junction contained 3 bases not matched to a gene. The length of the CDR3 is 14 residues. CDR1 and CDR2 (germline): SGHRS, YFSETQ. The CDR3 nucleotides are TGCGCCAGCAGCTTGAGGCGGGGGGGCGAGACCCAGTACTTC. Translation: CASSLRRGGETQYF.

This clone is a singleton in its sample. The CDR3 sequence: CASSYVSYEQYF. CDR3 nucleotides: TGTGCCAGCAGTTACGTCAGCTACGAGCAGTACTTC. J is TRBJ2-7 and V is TRBV6-6; D gene unclear. CDR1 and CDR2 (germline): MNHNY, SVGAGI (reference sequence). The CDR3 sequence is 12 residues long. Deletions cut 2 bases from V and 3 bases from J, with 5 bases between.

Details on this clone: The junction does not match germline at one end; this may be a read error. This rearrangement joins TRBV5-8 to TRBJ1-6; D is unclear. The CDR3 has 8 residues. Looked up from germline, CDR1 is SGHTS and CDR2 is YDEGEE. For the CDR3, the DNA is TGTGCCAGCAGCGGCACTAACTTT. Translation gives CASSGTNF.

This rearrangement joins TRBV9 to TRBJ2-7; 9 bases are shared with TRBD2. Germline lookup yields CDR1 SGDLS and CDR2 YYNGEE. With 0 bases clipped from V and 3 bases from J, the junction kept 10 bases outside the gene matches. The CDR3 is 17 amino acids. The CDR3, as DNA: TGTGCCAGCAGCGTAGAGGAGGCGGGAGGGCCCAACTACGAGCAGTACTTC. Translation gives CASSVEEAGGPNYEQYF.